This entry features one TCR beta chain sequence. Just one base apart from a much larger clone, this may be a read error. No conserved phenylalanine or tryptophan is present at the end of the CDR3, so a read error is the likely explanation. V lost 5 bases to trimming and J lost 6 bases; unmatched junction nucleotides: 7. Germline assignment: CDR1 SEHNR and CDR2 FQNEAQ (reference sequence). The CDR3 is 15 amino acids. The data originate from a study of Graves' ophthalmopathy and Graves' hyperthyroidism. From RNA, the CDR3 regions of TCR beta chains were amplified and sequenced. First-round RT-PCR relied on HTBI primers, and a second-round multiplex PCR came next. Each CDR3 protein gets one entry after TCRdb re-called the multiplex PCR reads with MiXCR. The sample yields a few hundred thousand distinct CDR3 sequences, about 35% seen once.

The TCR sequence derives from an adult man with Graves' hyperthyroidism. The rearrangement joins TRBV7-9 to TRBJ2-3; TRBD2 matches at 11 bases. The sample comprised peripheral blood or thyroid tissue (not recorded which). The CDR3 nucleotides read TGTGCCAGCAGCCAACCGACTAGCGGGGCTGATACGCAGTATCTT. Translation: CASSQPTSGADTQYL.